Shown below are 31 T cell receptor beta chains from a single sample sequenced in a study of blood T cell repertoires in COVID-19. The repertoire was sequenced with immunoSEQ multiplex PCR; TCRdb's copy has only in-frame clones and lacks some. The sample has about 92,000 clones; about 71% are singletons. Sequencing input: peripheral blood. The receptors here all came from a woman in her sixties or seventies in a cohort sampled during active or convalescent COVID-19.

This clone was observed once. The CDR3 loop is CASSLMTGGVGGSPLHF. CDR3 coding DNA: TGTGCCAGCAGTCTCATGACAGGCGGTGTGGGTGGTTCACCCCTCCACTTT. The chain uses TRBV28 and TRBJ1-6; the D gene is possibly TRBD1 (6 bases). The germline V and J ends were trimmed by 5 bases and 9 bases, with 23 bases remaining between them. The CDR3 has 17 residues. In germline, CDR1 is MDHEN, CDR2 SYDVKM.

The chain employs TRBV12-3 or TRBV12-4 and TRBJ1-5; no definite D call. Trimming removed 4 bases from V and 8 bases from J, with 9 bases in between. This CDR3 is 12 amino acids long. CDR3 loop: CASSSDTKPQHF. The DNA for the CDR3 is TGTGCCAGCAGTTCAGATACGAAGCCCCAGCATTTT.

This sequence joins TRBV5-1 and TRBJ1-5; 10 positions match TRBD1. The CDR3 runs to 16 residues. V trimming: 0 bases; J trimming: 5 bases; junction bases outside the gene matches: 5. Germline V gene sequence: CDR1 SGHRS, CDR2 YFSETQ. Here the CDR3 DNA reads TGCGCCAGCAGCTTGGGTACCGGGACAGGGGATCAGCCCCAGCATTTT. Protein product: CASSLGTGTGDQPQHF.

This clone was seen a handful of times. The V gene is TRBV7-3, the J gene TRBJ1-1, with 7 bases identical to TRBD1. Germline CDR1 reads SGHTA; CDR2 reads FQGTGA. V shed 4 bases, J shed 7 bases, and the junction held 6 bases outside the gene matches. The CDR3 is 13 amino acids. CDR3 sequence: CASSSTGFGEAFF. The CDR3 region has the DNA TGTGCCAGCAGCTCGACAGGGTTTGGTGAAGCTTTCTTT. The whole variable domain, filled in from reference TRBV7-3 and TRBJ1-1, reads GAGVSQTPSNKVTEKGKYVELRCDPISGHTALYWYRQSLGQGPEFLIYFQGTGAADDSGLPNDRFFAVRPEGSVSTLKIQRTERGDSAVYLCASSSTGFGEAFFGQGTRLTVV.

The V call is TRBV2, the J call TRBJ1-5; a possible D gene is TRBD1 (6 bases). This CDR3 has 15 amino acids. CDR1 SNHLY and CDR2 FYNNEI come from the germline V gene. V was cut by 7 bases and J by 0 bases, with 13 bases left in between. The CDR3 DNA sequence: TGTGCCAGCAAACTCGGGACAACTAGCAATCAGCCCCAGCATTTT. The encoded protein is CASKLGTTSNQPQHF.

DNA of the CDR3: TGTGCCAGCAGAACGACGGGGGGCAATCAGCCCCAGCATTTT. Encoded protein: CASRTTGGNQPQHF. This chain links TRBV2 with TRBJ1-5; D perhaps matches TRBD1 (5 bases). CDR1 SNHLY and CDR2 FYNNEI come from the germline V gene. The CDR3 consists of 14 residues. Between the trimmed V and J ends, which lost 6 bases and 2 bases, there was a span of 11 bases.

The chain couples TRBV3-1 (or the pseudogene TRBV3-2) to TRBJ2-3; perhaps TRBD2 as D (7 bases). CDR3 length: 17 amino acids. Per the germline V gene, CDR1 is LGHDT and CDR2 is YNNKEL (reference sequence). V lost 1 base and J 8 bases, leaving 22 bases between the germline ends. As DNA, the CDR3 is TGTGCCAGCAGCCAAGTAAGAAGCGCGGGGGCTACGGGTACGCAGTATTTT. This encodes CASSQVRSAGATGTQYF.

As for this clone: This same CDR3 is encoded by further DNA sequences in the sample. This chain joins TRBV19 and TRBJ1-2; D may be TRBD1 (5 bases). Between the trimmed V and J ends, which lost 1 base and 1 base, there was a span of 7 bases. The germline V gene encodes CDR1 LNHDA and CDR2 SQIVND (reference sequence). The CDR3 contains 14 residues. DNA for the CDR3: TGTGCCAGTAGTATAGCTCAGGGTAACTATGGCTACACCTTC. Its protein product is CASSIAQGNYGYTF.

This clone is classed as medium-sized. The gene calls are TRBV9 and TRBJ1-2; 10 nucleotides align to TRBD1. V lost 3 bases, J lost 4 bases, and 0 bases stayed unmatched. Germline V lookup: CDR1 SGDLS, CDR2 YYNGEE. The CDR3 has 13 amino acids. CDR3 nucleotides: TGTGCCAGCAGCGGGACAGGGGGCTATGGCTACACCTTC. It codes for CASSGTGGYGYTF. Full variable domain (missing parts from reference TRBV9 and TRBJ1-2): DSGVTQTPKHLITATGQRVTLRCSPRSGDLSVYWYQQSLDQGLQFLIQYYNGEERAKGNILERFSAQQFPDLHSELNLSSLELGDSALYFCASSGTGGYGYTFGSGTRLTVV.

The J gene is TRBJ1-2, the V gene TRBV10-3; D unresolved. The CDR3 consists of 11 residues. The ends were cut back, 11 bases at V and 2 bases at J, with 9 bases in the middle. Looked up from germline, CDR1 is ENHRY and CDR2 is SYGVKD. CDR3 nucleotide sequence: TGTGCCGGCGGGAGCAACTATGGCTACACCTTC. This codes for CAGGSNYGYTF.

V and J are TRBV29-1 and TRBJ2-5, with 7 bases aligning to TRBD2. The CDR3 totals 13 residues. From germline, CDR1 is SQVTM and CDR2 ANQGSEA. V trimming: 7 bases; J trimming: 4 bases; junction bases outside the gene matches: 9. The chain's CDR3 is CSAFIWGGETQYF. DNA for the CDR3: TGCAGCGCCTTCATATGGGGGGGAGAGACCCAGTACTTC.

In DNA, the CDR3 is TGTGCCAGCAGTTTGAGTATGCGGGTTGAAGCTTTCTTT. Translation gives CASSLSMRVEAFF. The chain is built from TRBV12-3 or TRBV12-4 and TRBJ1-1; the D is unclear. The CDR3 is made up of 13 amino acids. The V end lost 3 bases, the J end lost 7 bases, and 12 bases lay between the germline ends.

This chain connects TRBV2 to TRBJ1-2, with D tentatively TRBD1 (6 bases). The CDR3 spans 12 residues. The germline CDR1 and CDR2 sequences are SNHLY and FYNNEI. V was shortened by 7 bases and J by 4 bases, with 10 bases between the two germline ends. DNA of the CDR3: TGTGCCAGCACCGCGACAGGCTATGGCTACACCTTC. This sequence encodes CASTATGYGYTF. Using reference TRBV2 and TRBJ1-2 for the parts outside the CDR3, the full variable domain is EPEVTQTPSHQVTQMGQEVILRCVPISNHLYFYWYRQILGQKVEFLVSFYNNEISEKSEIFDDQFSVERPDGSNFTLKIRSTKLEDSAMYFCASTATGYGYTFGSGTRLTVV.

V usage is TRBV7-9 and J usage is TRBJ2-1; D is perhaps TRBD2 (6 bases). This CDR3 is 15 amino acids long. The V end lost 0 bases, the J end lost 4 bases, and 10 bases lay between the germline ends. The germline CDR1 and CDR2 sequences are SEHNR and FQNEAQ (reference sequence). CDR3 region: CASSLAVTRYNEQFF. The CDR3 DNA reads TGTGCCAGCAGCTTAGCGGTGACTAGATACAATGAGCAGTTCTTC. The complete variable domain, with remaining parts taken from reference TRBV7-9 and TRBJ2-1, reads DTGVSQNPRHKITKRGQNVTFRCDPISEHNRLYWYRQTLGQGPEFLTYFQNEAQLEKSRLLSDRFSAERPKGSFSTLEIQRTEQGDSAMYLCASSLAVTRYNEQFFGPGTRLTVL.

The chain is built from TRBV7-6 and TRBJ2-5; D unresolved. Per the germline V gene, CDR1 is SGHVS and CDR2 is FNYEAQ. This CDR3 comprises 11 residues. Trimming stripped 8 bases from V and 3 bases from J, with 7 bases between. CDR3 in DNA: TGTGCCAGCGTGCAGAAAGAGACCCAGTACTTC. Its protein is CASVQKETQYF. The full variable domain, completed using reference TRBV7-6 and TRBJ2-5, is GAGVSQSPRYKVTKRGQDVALRCDPISGHVSLYWYRQALGQGPEFLTYFNYEAQQDKSGLPNDRFSAERPEGSISTLTIQRTEQRDSAMYRCASVQKETQYFGPGTRLLVL.

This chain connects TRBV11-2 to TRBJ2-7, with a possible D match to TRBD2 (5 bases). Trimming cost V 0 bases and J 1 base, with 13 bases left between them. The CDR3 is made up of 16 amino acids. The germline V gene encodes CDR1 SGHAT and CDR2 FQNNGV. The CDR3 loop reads CASSLDFLGSSYEQYF. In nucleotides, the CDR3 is TGTGCCAGCAGCTTAGATTTCCTGGGGAGTTCCTACGAGCAGTACTTC.

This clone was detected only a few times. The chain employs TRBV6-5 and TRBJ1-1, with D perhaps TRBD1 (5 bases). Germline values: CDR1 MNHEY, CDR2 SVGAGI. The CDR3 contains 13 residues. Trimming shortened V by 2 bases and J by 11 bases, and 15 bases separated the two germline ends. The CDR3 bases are TGTGCCAGCAGTTACCCAGCCTCGGGGGACGCTTTCTTT. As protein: CASSYPASGDAFF.

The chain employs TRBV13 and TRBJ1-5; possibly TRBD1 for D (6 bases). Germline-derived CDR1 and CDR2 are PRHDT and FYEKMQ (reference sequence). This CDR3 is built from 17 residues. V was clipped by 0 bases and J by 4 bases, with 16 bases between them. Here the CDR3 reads CASSLGLTGSTNQPQHF. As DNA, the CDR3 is TGTGCCAGCAGCTTAGGCCTTACAGGGAGCACTAATCAGCCCCAGCATTTT.

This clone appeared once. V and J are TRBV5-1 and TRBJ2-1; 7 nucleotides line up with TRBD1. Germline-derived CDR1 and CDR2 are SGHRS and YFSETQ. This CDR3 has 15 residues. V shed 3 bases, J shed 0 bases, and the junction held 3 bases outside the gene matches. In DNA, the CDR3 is TGCGCCAGCAGCTCGACAGGGATCTCCTACAATGAGCAGTTCTTC. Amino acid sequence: CASSSTGISYNEQFF.

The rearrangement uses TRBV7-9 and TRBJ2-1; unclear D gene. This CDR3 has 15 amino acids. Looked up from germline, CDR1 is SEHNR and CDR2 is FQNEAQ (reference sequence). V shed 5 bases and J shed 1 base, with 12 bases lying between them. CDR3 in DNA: TGTGCCAGCAGCCCCCGGGTGGGTTCCTACAATGAGCAGTTCTTC. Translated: CASSPRVGSYNEQFF.

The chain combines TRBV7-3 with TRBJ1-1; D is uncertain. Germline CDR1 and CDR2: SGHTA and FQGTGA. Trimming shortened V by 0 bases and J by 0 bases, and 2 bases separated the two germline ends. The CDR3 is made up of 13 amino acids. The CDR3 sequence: CASSLTMNTEAFF. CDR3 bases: TGTGCCAGCAGCTTAACCATGAACACTGAAGCTTTCTTT.

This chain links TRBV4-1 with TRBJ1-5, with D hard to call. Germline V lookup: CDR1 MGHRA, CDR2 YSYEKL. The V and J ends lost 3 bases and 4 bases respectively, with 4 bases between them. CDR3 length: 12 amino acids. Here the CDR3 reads CASSHPNQPQHF. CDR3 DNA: TGCGCCAGCAGCCACCCAAATCAGCCCCAGCATTTT.

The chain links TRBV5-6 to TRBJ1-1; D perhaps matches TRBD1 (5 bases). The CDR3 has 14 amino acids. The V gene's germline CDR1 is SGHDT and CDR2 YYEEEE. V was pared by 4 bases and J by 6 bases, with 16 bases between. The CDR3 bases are TGTGCCAGCAGCATTGGAGGGGTAACCCCTGAAGCTTTCTTT. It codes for CASSIGGVTPEAFF.

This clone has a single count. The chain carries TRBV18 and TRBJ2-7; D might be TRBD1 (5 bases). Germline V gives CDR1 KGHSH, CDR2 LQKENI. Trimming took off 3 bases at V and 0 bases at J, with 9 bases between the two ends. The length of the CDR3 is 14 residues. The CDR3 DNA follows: TGTGCCAGCTCACCGCCAGGGAACTCCTACGAGCAGTACTTC. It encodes CASSPPGNSYEQYF. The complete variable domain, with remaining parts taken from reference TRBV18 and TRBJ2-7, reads NAGVMQNPRHLVRRRGQEARLRCSPMKGHSHVYWYRQLPEEGLKFMVYLQKENIIDESGMPKERFSAEFPKEGPSILRIQQVVRGDSAAYFCASSPPGNSYEQYFGPGTRLTVT.

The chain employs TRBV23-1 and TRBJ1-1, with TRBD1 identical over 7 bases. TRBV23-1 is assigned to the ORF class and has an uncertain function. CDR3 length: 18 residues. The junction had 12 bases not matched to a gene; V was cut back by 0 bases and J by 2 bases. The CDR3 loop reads CASSQSRYPGQVNTEAFF. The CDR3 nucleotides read TGCGCCAGCAGTCAATCACGATACCCTGGACAGGTCAACACTGAAGCTTTCTTT.

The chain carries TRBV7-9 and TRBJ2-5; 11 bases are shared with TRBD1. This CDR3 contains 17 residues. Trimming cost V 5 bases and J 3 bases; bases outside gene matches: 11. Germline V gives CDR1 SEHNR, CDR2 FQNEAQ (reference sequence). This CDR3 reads CASSSRTGGWFKETQYF. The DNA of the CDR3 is TGTGCCAGCAGCAGCCGGACAGGGGGCTGGTTTAAAGAGACCCAGTACTTC.

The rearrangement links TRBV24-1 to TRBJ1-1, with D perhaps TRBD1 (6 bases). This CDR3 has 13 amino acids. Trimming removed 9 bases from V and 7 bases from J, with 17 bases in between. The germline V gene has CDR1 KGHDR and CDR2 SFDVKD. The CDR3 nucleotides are TGTGCCACCCGATCTACAGGGATGAATGAAGCTTTCTTT. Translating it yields CATRSTGMNEAFF.

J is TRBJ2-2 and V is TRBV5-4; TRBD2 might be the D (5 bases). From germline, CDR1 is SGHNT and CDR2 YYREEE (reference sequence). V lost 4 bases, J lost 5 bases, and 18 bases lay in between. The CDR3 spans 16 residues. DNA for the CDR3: TGTGCCAGCAGCCCCCGCGGGCCCTCGGGGACCGGGGAGCTGTTTTTT. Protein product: CASSPRGPSGTGELFF.

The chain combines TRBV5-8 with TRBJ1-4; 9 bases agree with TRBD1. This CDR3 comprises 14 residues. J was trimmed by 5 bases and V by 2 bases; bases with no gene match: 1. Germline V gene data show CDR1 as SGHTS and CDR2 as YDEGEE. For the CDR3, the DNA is TGTGCCAGCAGCTTTGGGACAGGGAATGAAAAACTGTTTTTT. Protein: CASSFGTGNEKLFF.

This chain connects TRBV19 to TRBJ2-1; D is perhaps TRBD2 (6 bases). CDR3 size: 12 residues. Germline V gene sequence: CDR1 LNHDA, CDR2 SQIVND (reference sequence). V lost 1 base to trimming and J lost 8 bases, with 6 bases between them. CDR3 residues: CASSIGGDEQFF. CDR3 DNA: TGTGCCAGTAGTATAGGCGGGGATGAGCAGTTCTTC.

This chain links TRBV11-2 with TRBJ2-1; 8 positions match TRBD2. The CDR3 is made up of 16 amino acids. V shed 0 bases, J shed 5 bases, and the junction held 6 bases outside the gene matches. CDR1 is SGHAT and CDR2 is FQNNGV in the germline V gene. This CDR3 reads CASSLEGLAGHNEQFF. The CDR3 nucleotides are TGTGCCAGCAGCTTAGAAGGACTAGCAGGCCACAATGAGCAGTTCTTC. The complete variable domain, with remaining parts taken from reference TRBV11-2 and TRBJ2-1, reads EAGVAQSPRYKIIEKRQSVAFWCNPISGHATLYWYQQILGQGPKLLIQFQNNGVVDDSQLPKDRFSAERLKGVDSTLKIQPAKLEDSAVYLCASSLEGLAGHNEQFFGPGTRLTVL.